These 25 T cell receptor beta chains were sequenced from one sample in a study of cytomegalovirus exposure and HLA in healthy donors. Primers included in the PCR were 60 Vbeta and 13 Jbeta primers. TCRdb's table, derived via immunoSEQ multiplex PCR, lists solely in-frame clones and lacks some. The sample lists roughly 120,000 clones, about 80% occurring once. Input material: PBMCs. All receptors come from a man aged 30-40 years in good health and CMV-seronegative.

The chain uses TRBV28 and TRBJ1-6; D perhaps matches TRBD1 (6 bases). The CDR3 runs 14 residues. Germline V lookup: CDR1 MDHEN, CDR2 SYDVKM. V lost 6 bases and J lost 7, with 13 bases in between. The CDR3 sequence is CASSTGTLNSPLHF. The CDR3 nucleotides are TGTGCCAGCAGCACAGGGACCCTAAATTCACCCCTCCACTTT.

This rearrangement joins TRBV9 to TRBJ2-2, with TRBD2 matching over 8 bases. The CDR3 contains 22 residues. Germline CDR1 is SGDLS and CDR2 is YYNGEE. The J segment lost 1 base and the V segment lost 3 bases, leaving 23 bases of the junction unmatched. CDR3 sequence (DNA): TGTGCCAGCAGCGGAGAGCAGGACGGGACCGGGAAGACTAGCGTGAACACCGGGGAGCTGTTTTTT. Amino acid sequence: CASSGEQDGTGKTSVNTGELFF.

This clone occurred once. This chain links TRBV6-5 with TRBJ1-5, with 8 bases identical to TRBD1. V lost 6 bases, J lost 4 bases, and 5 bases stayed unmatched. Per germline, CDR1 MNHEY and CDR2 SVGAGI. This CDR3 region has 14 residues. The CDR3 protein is CASSGRGQNQPQHF. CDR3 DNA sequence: TGTGCCAGCAGCGGCAGGGGGCAAAATCAGCCCCAGCATTTT.

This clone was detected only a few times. CDR3 in DNA: TGCGCCAGCAGCCAAGAAGGGACAGGGGTCTACGAGCAGTACTTC. Amino acids: CASSQEGTGVYEQYF. The genes are TRBV4-3 and TRBJ2-7, with TRBD1 identical over 10 bases. Unmatched junction bases numbered 2, after V lost 0 bases and J lost 3 bases. The CDR3 extends over 15 amino acids. Germline assignment: CDR1 LGHNA and CDR2 YSLEER.

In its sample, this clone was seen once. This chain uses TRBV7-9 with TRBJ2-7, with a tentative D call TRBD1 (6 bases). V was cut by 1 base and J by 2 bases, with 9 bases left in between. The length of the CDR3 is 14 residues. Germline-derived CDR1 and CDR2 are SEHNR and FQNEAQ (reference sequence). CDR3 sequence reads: CASSLGTVPYEQYF. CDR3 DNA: TGTGCCAGCAGCTTAGGGACAGTTCCCTACGAGCAGTACTTC.

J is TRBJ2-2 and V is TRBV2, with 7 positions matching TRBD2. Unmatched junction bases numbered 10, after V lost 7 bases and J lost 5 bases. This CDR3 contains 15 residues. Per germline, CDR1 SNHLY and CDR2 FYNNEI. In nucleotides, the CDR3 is TGTGCCAGCACCGGGACCTTGGGGGGGACCGGGGAGCTGTTTTTT. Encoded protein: CASTGTLGGTGELFF.

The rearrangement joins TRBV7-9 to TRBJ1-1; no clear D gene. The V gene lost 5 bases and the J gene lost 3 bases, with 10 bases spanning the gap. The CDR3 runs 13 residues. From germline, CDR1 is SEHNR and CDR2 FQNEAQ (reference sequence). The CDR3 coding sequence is TGTGCCAGCAGCGGCAGATTTTACACTGAAGCTTTCTTT. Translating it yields CASSGRFYTEAFF.

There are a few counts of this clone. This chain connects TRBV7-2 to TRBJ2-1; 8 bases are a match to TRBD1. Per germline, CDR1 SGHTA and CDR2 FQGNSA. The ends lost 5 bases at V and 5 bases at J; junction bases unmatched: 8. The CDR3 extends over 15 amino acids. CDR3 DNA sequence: TGTGCCAGCAGCCTACAGGGGGTAAAGAACAATGAGCAGTTCTTC. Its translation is CASSLQGVKNNEQFF.

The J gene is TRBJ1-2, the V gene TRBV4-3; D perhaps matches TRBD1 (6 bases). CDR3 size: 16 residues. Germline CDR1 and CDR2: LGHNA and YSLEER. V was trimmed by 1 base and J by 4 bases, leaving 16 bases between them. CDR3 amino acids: CASSQGVEGGIYGYTF. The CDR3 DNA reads TGCGCCAGCAGCCAAGGCGTAGAGGGGGGGATCTATGGCTACACCTTC.

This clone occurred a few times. CDR3 nucleotide sequence: TGTGCCAGCAGCTCTCGGGGGGGTTTGGTCGGGGAGCTGTTTTTT. It yields the protein CASSSRGGLVGELFF. The chain employs TRBV4-2 and TRBJ2-2, with TRBD2 matching over 8 bases. V lost 5 bases, J lost 7 bases, and 9 bases stayed unmatched. Per germline, CDR1 LGHNA and CDR2 YNFKEQ. The CDR3 runs 15 residues.

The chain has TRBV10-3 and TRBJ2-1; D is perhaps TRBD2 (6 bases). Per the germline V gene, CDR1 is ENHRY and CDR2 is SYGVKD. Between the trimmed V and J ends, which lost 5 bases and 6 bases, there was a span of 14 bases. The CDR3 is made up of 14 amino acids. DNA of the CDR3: TGTGCCATCAGTACTCGGGAGCCAAGCAATGAGCAGTTCTTC. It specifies CAISTREPSNEQFF.

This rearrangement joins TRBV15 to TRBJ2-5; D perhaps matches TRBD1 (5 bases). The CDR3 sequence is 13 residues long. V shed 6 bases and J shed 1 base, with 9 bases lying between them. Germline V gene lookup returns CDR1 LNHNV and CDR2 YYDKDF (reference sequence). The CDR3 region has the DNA TGTGCCACCAGGGCAGGGATCCAAGAGACCCAGTACTTC. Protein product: CATRAGIQETQYF.

The DNA of the CDR3 is TGTGCCAGCAGCTTTCCGGCTAGCGGGGGGCCCCCTGCGAGCACAGATACGCAGTATTTT. Translated, it gives CASSFPASGGPPASTDTQYF. The J gene is TRBJ2-3, the V gene TRBV7-6; 11 bases fit TRBD2. CDR3 size: 20 residues. Trimming took 3 bases from V and 0 from J; bases not matched to a gene: 14. Per the germline V gene, CDR1 is SGHVS and CDR2 is FNYEAQ.

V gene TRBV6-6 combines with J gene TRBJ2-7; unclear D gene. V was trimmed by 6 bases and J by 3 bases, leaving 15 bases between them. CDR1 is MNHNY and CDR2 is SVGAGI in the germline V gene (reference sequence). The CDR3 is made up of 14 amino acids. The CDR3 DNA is TGTGCCAGCAGGCGCTTATCCCCAAACTACGAGCAGTACTTC. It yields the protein CASRRLSPNYEQYF.

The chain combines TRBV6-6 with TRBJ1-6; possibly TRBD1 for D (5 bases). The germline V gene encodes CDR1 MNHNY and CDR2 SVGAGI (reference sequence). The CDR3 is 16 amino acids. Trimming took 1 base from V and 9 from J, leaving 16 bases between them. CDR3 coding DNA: TGTGCCAGCAGTTACTTTCCCGGGGGGACGGGTTCACCCCTCCACTTT. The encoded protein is CASSYFPGGTGSPLHF.

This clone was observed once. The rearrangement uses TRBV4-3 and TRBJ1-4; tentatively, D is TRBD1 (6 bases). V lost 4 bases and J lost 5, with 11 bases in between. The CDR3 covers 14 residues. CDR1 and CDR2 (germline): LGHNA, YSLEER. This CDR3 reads CASSLGQINEKLFF. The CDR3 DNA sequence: TGCGCCAGCAGCCTCGGACAGATCAATGAAAAACTGTTTTTT.

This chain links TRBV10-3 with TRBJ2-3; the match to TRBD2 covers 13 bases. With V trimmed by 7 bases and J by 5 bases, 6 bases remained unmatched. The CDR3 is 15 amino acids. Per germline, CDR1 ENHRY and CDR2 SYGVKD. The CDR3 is CAIKTSGGLRDTQYF. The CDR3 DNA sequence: TGTGCCATCAAGACTAGCGGGGGGTTAAGAGATACGCAGTATTTT.

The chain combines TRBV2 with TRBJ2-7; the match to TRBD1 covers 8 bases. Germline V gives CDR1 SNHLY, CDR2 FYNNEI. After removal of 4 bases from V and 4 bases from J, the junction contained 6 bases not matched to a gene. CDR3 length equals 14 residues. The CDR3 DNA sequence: TGTGCCAGCAGTGGACAGGGGCGAACATACGAGCAGTACTTC. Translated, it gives CASSGQGRTYEQYF. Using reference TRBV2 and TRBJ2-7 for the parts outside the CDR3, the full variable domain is EPEVTQTPSHQVTQMGQEVILRCVPISNHLYFYWYRQILGQKVEFLVSFYNNEISEKSEIFDDQFSVERPDGSNFTLKIRSTKLEDSAMYFCASSGQGRTYEQYFGPGTRLTVT.

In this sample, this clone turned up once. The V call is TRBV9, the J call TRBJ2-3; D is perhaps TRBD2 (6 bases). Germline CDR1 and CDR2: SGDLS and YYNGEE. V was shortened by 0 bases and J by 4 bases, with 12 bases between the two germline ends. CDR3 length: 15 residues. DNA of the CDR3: TGTGCCAGCAGCGTAGTGGGTGGAGGGCCAGATACGCAGTATTTT. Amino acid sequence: CASSVVGGGPDTQYF.

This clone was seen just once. CDR3 DNA sequence: TGTGCCAGCAGCTTGATGACTAGCGTTAATGAGCAGTTCTTC. Its translation is CASSLMTSVNEQFF. This sequence joins TRBV7-9 and TRBJ2-1; 8 bases map to TRBD2. The CDR3 loop spans 14 amino acids. V lost 3 bases, J lost 7 bases, and 5 bases stayed unmatched. Germline CDR1 SEHNR, CDR2 FQNEAQ (reference sequence).

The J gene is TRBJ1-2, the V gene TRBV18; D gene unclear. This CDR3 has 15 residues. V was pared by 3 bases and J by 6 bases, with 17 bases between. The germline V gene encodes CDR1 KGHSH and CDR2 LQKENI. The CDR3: CASSPSRRADDGYTF. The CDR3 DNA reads TGTGCCAGCTCACCGTCGAGGAGGGCTGATGATGGCTACACCTTC.

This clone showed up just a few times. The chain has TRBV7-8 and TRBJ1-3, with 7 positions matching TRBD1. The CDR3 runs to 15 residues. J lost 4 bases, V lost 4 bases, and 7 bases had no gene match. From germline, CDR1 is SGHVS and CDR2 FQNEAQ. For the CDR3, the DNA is TGTGCCAGCAGCTCGAGACAGGGAGGAGGAAACACCATATATTTT. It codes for CASSSRQGGGNTIYF.

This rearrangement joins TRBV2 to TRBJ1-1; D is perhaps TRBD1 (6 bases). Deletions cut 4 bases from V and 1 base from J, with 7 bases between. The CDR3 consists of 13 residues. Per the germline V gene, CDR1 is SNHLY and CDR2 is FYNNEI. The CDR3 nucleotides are TGTGCCAGCAGTGTACAGGGGAACACTGAAGCTTTCTTT. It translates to CASSVQGNTEAFF.

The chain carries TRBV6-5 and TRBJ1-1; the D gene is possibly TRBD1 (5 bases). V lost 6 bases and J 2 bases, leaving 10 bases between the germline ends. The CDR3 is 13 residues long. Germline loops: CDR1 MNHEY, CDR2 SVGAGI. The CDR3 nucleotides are TGTGCCAGCAGCACCTGGACAAACACTGAAGCTTTCTTT. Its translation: CASSTWTNTEAFF.

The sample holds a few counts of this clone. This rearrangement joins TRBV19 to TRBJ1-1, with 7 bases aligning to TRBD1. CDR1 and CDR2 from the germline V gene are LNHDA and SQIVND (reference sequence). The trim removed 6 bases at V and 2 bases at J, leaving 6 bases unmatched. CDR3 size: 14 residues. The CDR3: CASSRQGPNTEAFF. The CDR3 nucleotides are TGTGCCAGTAGCCGACAGGGACCCAACACTGAAGCTTTCTTT.